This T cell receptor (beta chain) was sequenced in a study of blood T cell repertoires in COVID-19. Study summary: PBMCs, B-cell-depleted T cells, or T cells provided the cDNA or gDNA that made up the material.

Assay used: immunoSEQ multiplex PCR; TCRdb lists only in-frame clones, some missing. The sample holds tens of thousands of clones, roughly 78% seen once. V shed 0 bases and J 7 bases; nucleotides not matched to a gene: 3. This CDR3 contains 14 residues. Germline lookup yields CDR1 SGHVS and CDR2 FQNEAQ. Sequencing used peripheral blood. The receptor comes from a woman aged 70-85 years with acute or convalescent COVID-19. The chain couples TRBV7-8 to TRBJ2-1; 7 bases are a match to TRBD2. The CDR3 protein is CASSLAGGSNEQFF. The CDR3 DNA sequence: TGTGCCAGCAGCTTAGCGGGGGGGAGTAATGAGCAGTTCTTC.